A single sample gave rise to the 26 T cell receptor beta chains below, sequenced in a study of a mutant IDH1 vaccine in newly diagnosed glioma. Their antigens remain unidentified. Time point noted: week 23, last vaccination. Each vaccine dose was 300 ug of mutant IDH1 20-mer peptide, with topical imiquimod. Data came from immunoSEQ multiplex PCR; TCRdb stores just in-frame clones and leaves some out. This sample has roughly 30,000 clones, with roughly 90% found just once. This specimen consisted of PBMCs, obtained from a glioma patient whose treatment included an IDH1 peptide vaccine. These receptor sequences come from a man in his forties or fifties with glioma.

The chain uses TRBV5-1 and TRBJ2-2; D is possibly TRBD1 (5 bases). CDR1 is SGHRS and CDR2 is YFSETQ in the germline V gene. The germline V and J ends were trimmed by 0 bases and 3 bases, with 6 bases remaining between them. This CDR3 region has 14 residues. This CDR3 is CASSLGGHTGELFF. The CDR3 DNA is TGCGCCAGCAGCTTGGGGGGCCACACCGGGGAGCTGTTTTTT.

The rearrangement joins TRBV7-8 to TRBJ2-1; D gene uncertain. The germline V and J ends were trimmed by 5 bases and 6 bases, with 20 bases remaining between them. CDR3 length: 16 residues. Germline-derived CDR1 and CDR2 are SGHVS and FQNEAQ. Written as DNA, the CDR3 is TGTGCCAGCAGCCCTTCTCGGACGGTGGAGAGCAATGAGCAGTTCTTC. Its protein product is CASSPSRTVESNEQFF.

This clone showed up just a few times. The rearrangement uses TRBV11-3 and TRBJ2-5, with D tentatively TRBD1 (5 bases). This CDR3 region has 13 residues. The germline CDR1 and CDR2 sequences are SGHNT and YENEEA. Trimming removed 5 bases at V and 7 bases at J, with 14 bases between. The CDR3 DNA follows: TGTGCCAGCAGCACTACACCTAGGGGGACCCAGTACTTC. Its protein product is CASSTTPRGTQYF.

V and J are TRBV5-6 and TRBJ1-3; 10 nucleotides align to TRBD1. Trimming took 5 bases from V and 2 from J; bases not matched to a gene: 13. This CDR3 is 18 amino acids long. Per the germline V gene, CDR1 is SGHDT and CDR2 is YYEEEE. This CDR3 reads CASSFGTGAIYPGNTIYF. DNA of the CDR3: TGTGCCAGCAGTTTTGGGACAGGGGCGATATATCCTGGAAACACCATATATTTT.

The chain is built from TRBV5-4 and TRBJ2-4, with 11 bases fitting TRBD1. Germline loops: CDR1 SGHNT, CDR2 YYREEE (reference sequence). V shed 5 bases and J 7 bases; nucleotides not matched to a gene: 11. This CDR3 contains 16 residues. Written as DNA, the CDR3 is TGTGCCAGCAGTCAGGGACAGGGGGAAGGCTGGAACATTCAGTACTTC. Protein: CASSQGQGEGWNIQYF.

This chain uses TRBV28 with TRBJ1-5; D uncertain. The CDR3 is 13 residues long. Looked up from germline, CDR1 is MDHEN and CDR2 is SYDVKM. V was shortened by 8 bases and J by 4 bases, with 12 bases between the two germline ends. The CDR3 nucleotides read TGTGCCAGCGGAACCAAGAGGAATCAGCCCCAGCATTTT. Translating gives CASGTKRNQPQHF.

This clone showed up just a few times. The V call is TRBV28, the J call TRBJ1-1, with 7 bases fitting TRBD1. The germline gives CDR1 MDHEN, CDR2 SYDVKM. The CDR3 runs 15 residues. The J segment lost 2 bases and the V segment lost 6 bases, leaving 9 bases of the junction unmatched. The CDR3 sequence is CASRPPQGINTEAFF. The CDR3 DNA follows: TGTGCCAGCAGGCCACCACAGGGGATCAACACTGAAGCTTTCTTT.

This chain connects TRBV10-3 to TRBJ1-5, with D unclear. Trimming took off 2 bases at V and 4 bases at J, with 12 bases between the two ends. CDR3 length: 15 amino acids. Germline CDR1 reads ENHRY; CDR2 reads SYGVKD. The CDR3 region is CAISERGASNQPQHF. For the CDR3, the DNA is TGTGCCATCAGTGAGCGAGGTGCAAGTAATCAGCCCCAGCATTTT.

The V and J genes are TRBV28 and TRBJ2-3; 7 bases map to TRBD2. The CDR3 consists of 15 residues. Germline lookup yields CDR1 MDHEN and CDR2 SYDVKM. J lost 2 bases, V lost 3 bases, and 5 bases had no gene match. This CDR3 reads CASSFGGRDTDTQYF. The CDR3 DNA sequence: TGTGCCAGCAGTTTCGGGGGGAGGGACACAGATACGCAGTATTTT.

The V gene is TRBV7-9, the J gene TRBJ2-7, with D tentatively TRBD1 (6 bases). CDR3 length equals 13 residues. The V end lost 4 bases, the J end lost 6 bases, and 13 bases lay between the germline ends. From germline, CDR1 is SEHNR and CDR2 FQNEAQ (reference sequence). The CDR3 sequence: CASSSSDSREQYF. In nucleotides, the CDR3 is TGTGCCAGCAGCTCGTCGGACAGCCGCGAGCAGTACTTC. Looking up the rest from reference TRBV7-9 and TRBJ2-7 gives the full variable domain: DTGVSQNPRHKITKRGQNVTFRCDPISEHNRLYWYRQTLGQGPEFLTYFQNEAQLEKSRLLSDRFSAERPKGSFSTLEIQRTEQGDSAMYLCASSSSDSREQYFGPGTRLTVT.

The V and J genes are TRBV10-3 and TRBJ2-1, with TRBD2 matching over 12 bases. CDR3 size: 17 residues. V shed 3 bases and J 5 bases; nucleotides not matched to a gene: 8. CDR1 and CDR2 (germline): ENHRY, SYGVKD. This CDR3 reads CAISERRLAGVDNEQFF. The CDR3 DNA is TGTGCCATCAGTGAACGCCGACTAGCGGGAGTCGACAATGAGCAGTTCTTC.

This clone came up once. This chain connects TRBV29-1 to TRBJ2-2; a weak D match, TRBD2 (7 bases). V was shortened by 7 bases and J by 5 bases, with 26 bases between the two germline ends. In germline, CDR1 is SQVTM, CDR2 ANQGSEA. The CDR3 consists of 17 residues. The CDR3 DNA sequence: TGCAGCGCCCTACTCAGGGGAGGGAAAGTCGGAACCGGGGAGCTGTTTTTT. It translates to CSALLRGGKVGTGELFF.

The rearrangement joins TRBV10-2 to TRBJ1-4; D is perhaps TRBD1 (6 bases). The CDR3 runs to 15 residues. The V gene's germline CDR1 is WSHSY and CDR2 SAAADI. V was shortened by 3 bases and J by 11 bases, with 19 bases between the two germline ends. The chain's CDR3 is CASSDSIRGSLKLFF. CDR3 coding DNA: TGCGCCAGCAGTGATTCCATTAGGGGGTCTCTGAAACTGTTTTTT.

V gene TRBV27 combines with J gene TRBJ1-1; D not certain. The CDR3 runs to 13 residues. The V gene's germline CDR1 is MNHEY and CDR2 SMNVEV (reference sequence). V lost 4 bases and J 5 bases, leaving 11 bases between the germline ends. This CDR3 is CASSYGPWTEAFF. The CDR3 DNA reads TGTGCCAGCAGTTACGGGCCTTGGACTGAAGCTTTCTTT.

This rearrangement joins TRBV19 to TRBJ2-1; 11 bases agree with TRBD2. In germline, CDR1 is LNHDA, CDR2 SQIVND (reference sequence). The CDR3 consists of 15 residues. V was pared by 6 bases and J by 3 bases, with 4 bases of the junction left unmatched. The CDR3 spells CASSSSGGGYNEQFF. CDR3 nucleotide sequence: TGTGCCAGTAGCAGTAGCGGGGGGGGCTACAATGAGCAGTTCTTC.

V is TRBV11-2 and J is TRBJ2-5; D is undetermined. The CDR3 runs to 15 residues. Trimming took 6 bases from V and 0 from J, leaving 14 bases between them. Germline V gene sequence: CDR1 SGHAT, CDR2 FQNNGV. Here the CDR3 reads CASRPIRGHQETQYF. CDR3 sequence (DNA): TGTGCCAGCAGACCAATCAGAGGCCACCAAGAGACCCAGTACTTC.

The chain carries TRBV19 and TRBJ1-5; D not resolved. CDR1 is LNHDA, CDR2 SQIVND, per germline (reference sequence). The CDR3 consists of 17 residues. Trimming took 5 bases from V and 7 from J, leaving 24 bases between them. The CDR3 nucleotides read TGTGCCAGTAGTCCCCTGGGAGGAAGTACCCCCAGGCAGCCCCAGCATTTT. This translates into CASSPLGGSTPRQPQHF. Variable domain in full (rest from reference TRBV19 and TRBJ1-5): DGGITQSPKYLFRKEGQNVTLSCEQNLNHDAMYWYRQDPGQGLRLIYYSQIVNDFQKGDIAEGYSVSREKKESFPLTVTSAQKNPTAFYLCASSPLGGSTPRQPQHFGDGTRLSIL.

Note on this clone: Other DNA sequences in this specimen translate into the identical CDR3. The chain recombines TRBV4-3 with TRBJ1-1; TRBD1 matches 10 bases. CDR3 length equals 15 residues. In germline, CDR1 is LGHNA, CDR2 YSLEER. V was pared by 6 bases and J by 5 bases, with 9 bases of the junction left unmatched. CDR3 nucleotides: TGCGCCAGCAGTGAACGACAGGGGGCAAGGACTGAAGCTTTCTTT. Protein sequence: CASSERQGARTEAFF.

The V gene is TRBV7-2, the J gene TRBJ2-3; D might be TRBD1 (7 bases). The CDR3 is made up of 19 amino acids. V was cut by 1 base and J by 2 bases, with 22 bases left in between. From germline, CDR1 is SGHTA and CDR2 FQGNSA. CDR3 nucleotide sequence: TGTGCCAGCAGCTTAGTAGGTGGGGCGCAGGGGGGACCCACAGATACGCAGTATTTT. This encodes CASSLVGGAQGGPTDTQYF.

This sequence joins TRBV19 and TRBJ2-7; D is perhaps TRBD2 (5 bases). V lost 6 bases to trimming and J lost 3 bases, with 12 bases between them. This CDR3 is 13 amino acids long. Germline loops: CDR1 LNHDA, CDR2 SQIVND (reference sequence). The CDR3: CASSEGSYYEQYF. CDR3 nucleotides: TGTGCCAGTAGCGAGGGAAGCTACTACGAGCAGTACTTC.

This rearrangement joins TRBV18 to TRBJ1-1; D call uncertain. CDR1 and CDR2 from the germline V gene are KGHSH and LQKENI. V was clipped by 1 base and J by 1 base, with 10 bases between them. The CDR3 runs to 15 residues. The CDR3 protein is CASSPLTAPNTEAFF. DNA for the CDR3: TGTGCCAGCTCACCACTTACGGCTCCGAACACTGAAGCTTTCTTT. The entire variable domain, with the rest obtained from reference TRBV18 and TRBJ1-1, is as follows: NAGVMQNPRHLVRRRGQEARLRCSPMKGHSHVYWYRQLPEEGLKFMVYLQKENIIDESGMPKERFSAEFPKEGPSILRIQQVVRGDSAAYFCASSPLTAPNTEAFFGQGTRLTVV.

The chain couples TRBV6-1 to TRBJ2-5; D might be TRBD2 (5 bases). Trimming removed 7 bases at V and 2 bases at J, with 11 bases between. The CDR3 is 13 amino acids. The germline V gene encodes CDR1 MNHNS and CDR2 SASEGT. This chain's CDR3 is CASTRDMQETQYF. DNA of the CDR3: TGTGCCAGCACGAGGGATATGCAAGAGACCCAGTACTTC.

V gene TRBV11-2 combines with J gene TRBJ2-5; 11 bases align to TRBD2. Germline assignment: CDR1 SGHAT and CDR2 FQNNGV. The CDR3 extends over 17 amino acids. V lost 1 base and J lost 5; bases outside the gene matches: 9. The CDR3 sequence: CASSLGVSGRGYETQYF. The CDR3 DNA sequence: TGTGCCAGCAGCTTAGGGGTTAGCGGGAGGGGTTACGAGACCCAGTACTTC.

The chain links TRBV2 to TRBJ2-5; 11 bases fit TRBD2. The V gene end was trimmed by 3 bases and the J gene end by 1 base; junction bases not matched to a gene: 1. Germline V gene lookup returns CDR1 SNHLY and CDR2 FYNNEI. CDR3 size: 15 residues. CDR3 sequence: CASSEGLAVQETQYF. The CDR3 bases are TGTGCCAGCAGTGAGGGACTAGCGGTCCAAGAGACCCAGTACTTC.

The chain carries TRBV5-8 and TRBJ2-3; D may be TRBD1 or TRBD2 (6 bases each). From germline, CDR1 is SGHTS and CDR2 YDEGEE. V lost 4 bases to trimming and J lost 3 bases, with 18 bases between them. The CDR3 extends over 16 amino acids. The CDR3 coding sequence is TGTGCCAGCAGCGCACGAGGGGGGCCGAGGACAGATACGCAGTATTTT. Protein sequence: CASSARGGPRTDTQYF.

This sequence joins TRBV10-2 and TRBJ1-1, with D possibly being TRBD1 (6 bases). Germline CDR1 and CDR2: WSHSY and SAAADI. Deletions cut 7 bases from V and 1 base from J, with 7 bases between. The CDR3 has 12 residues. The CDR3 bases are TGCGCCAGCAAACAGGGGAACACTGAAGCTTTCTTT. Its protein is CASKQGNTEAFF.